Presented here are 6 T cell receptor beta chains from one specimen sequenced in a study of shared clonotypes between healthy human individuals. Only in-frame clones appear in the TCRdb table, and some are missing; sequencing was by immunoSEQ multiplex PCR. This table has around 2.5 million clones, 93% appearing once. Sequenced material: naive CD4+ T cells from PBMCs. Subset specified: CD45RA+ positively selected. These receptors came from a young man in good health. Some clones in this sample may be carry-over from other donors' samples.

The chain employs TRBV9 and TRBJ2-3, with D perhaps being TRBD1 or TRBD2 (5 bases each). The CDR3 covers 15 residues. Trimming removed 2 bases from V and 6 bases from J, with 16 bases in between. Germline V lookup: CDR1 SGDLS, CDR2 YYNGEE. CDR3 sequence reads: CASSVRATPGDTQYF. The CDR3 bases are TGTGCCAGCAGCGTCAGGGCCACCCCGGGGGATACGCAGTATTTT.

The gene calls are TRBV6-5 and TRBJ2-1; TRBD1 might be the D (6 bases). Trimming stripped 5 bases from V and 4 bases from J, with 15 bases between. This CDR3 is 15 amino acids long. Germline V gene sequence: CDR1 MNHEY, CDR2 SVGAGI. The CDR3 is CASSKRGRGYNEQFF. The CDR3, as DNA: TGTGCCAGCAGTAAGAGGGGGAGAGGGTACAATGAGCAGTTCTTC.

The V and J genes are TRBV7-8 and TRBJ2-3; no clear D. The V end lost 6 bases, the J end lost 5 bases, and 6 bases lay between the germline ends. The CDR3 spans 11 residues. Per the germline V gene, CDR1 is SGHVS and CDR2 is FQNEAQ. CDR3 nucleotide sequence: TGTGCCAGCAGGGCAAGAGATACGCAGTATTTT. Protein: CASRARDTQYF.

The chain recombines TRBV11-2 with TRBJ1-1; no clear D gene. The germline CDR1 and CDR2 sequences are SGHAT and FQNNGV. The length of the CDR3 is 12 residues. With 4 bases removed from V and 1 base from J, the gap between germline ends came to 4 bases. This chain's CDR3 is CASSWENTEAFF. The CDR3 bases are TGTGCCAGCAGCTGGGAGAACACTGAAGCTTTCTTT.

This clone was observed a single time. V gene TRBV4-3 combines with J gene TRBJ2-1; unclear D gene. V lost 1 base and J 9 bases, leaving 7 bases between the germline ends. Germline CDR1 is LGHNA and CDR2 is YSLEER. CDR3 length: 12 amino acids. CDR3 DNA: TGCGCCAGCAGCCAAGTAGCCGCTGAGCAGTTCTTC. Translating it yields CASSQVAAEQFF.

The chain links TRBV5-1 to TRBJ2-7; D uncertain. Germline CDR1 SGHRS, CDR2 YFSETQ. This CDR3 has 14 residues. V was pared by 1 base and J by 7 bases, with 15 bases between. The CDR3 nucleotides are TGCGCCAGCAGCTTGTCCGGAGAGCTGGGTGAGCAGTACTTC. Protein: CASSLSGELGEQYF. Full variable domain (remainder filled in from reference TRBV5-1 and TRBJ2-7): KAGVTQTPRYLIKTRGQQVTLSCSPISGHRSVSWYQQTPGQGLQFLFEYFSETQRNKGNFPGRFSGRQFSNSRSEMNVSTLELGDSALYLCASSLSGELGEQYFGPGTRLTVT.